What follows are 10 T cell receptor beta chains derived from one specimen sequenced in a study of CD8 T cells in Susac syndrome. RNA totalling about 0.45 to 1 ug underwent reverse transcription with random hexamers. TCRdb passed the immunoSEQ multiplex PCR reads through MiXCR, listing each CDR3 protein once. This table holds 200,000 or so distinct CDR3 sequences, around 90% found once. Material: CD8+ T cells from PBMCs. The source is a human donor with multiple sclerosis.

The CDR3 nucleotides read TGTGCCAGCAGCCCCTCCGCTAGCGGGGGTAGGACCCAGTACTTC. The encoded protein is CASSPSASGGRTQYF. The gene calls are TRBV7-3 and TRBJ2-5; 10 bases are a match to TRBD2. The CDR3 has 15 amino acids. J was trimmed by 7 bases and V by 5 bases; bases with no gene match: 10. Looked up from germline, CDR1 is SGHTA and CDR2 is FQGTGA.

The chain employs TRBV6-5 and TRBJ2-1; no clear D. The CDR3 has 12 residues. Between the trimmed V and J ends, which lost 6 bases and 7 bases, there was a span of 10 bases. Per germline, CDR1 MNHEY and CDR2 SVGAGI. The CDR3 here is CASRSRQNEQFF. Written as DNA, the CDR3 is TGTGCCAGCAGGTCCAGGCAAAATGAGCAGTTCTTC.

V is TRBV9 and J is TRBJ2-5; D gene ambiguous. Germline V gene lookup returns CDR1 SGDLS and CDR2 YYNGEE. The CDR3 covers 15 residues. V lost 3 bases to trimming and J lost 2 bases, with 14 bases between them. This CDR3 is CASSAVGAMQETQYF. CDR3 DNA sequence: TGTGCCAGCAGCGCAGTGGGTGCTATGCAAGAGACCCAGTACTTC.

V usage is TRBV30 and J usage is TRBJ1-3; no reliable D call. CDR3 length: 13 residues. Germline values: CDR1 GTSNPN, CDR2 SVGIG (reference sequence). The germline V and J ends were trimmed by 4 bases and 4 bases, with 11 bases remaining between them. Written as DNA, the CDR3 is TGTGCCTGGAAGCGATCGCCCGGAAACACCATATATTTT. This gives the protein CAWKRSPGNTIYF.

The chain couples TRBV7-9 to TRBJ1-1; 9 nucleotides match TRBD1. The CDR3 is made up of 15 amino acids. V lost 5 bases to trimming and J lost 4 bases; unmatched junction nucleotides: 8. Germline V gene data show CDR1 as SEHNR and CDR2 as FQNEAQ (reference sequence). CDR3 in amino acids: CASSPPTGGGTEAFF. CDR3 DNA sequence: TGTGCCAGCAGCCCACCGACAGGGGGGGGCACTGAAGCTTTCTTT.

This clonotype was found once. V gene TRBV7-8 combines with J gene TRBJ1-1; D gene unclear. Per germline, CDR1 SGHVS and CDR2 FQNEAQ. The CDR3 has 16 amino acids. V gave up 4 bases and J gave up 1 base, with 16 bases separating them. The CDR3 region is CASSSLVGRGNTEAFF. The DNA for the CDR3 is TGTGCCAGCAGCTCACTAGTAGGGCGCGGGAACACTGAAGCTTTCTTT.

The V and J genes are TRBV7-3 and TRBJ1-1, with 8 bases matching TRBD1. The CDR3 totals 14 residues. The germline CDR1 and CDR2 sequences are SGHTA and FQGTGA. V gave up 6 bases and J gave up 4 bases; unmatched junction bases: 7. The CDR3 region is CASRDRVAVTEAFF. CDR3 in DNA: TGTGCCAGCAGGGACAGGGTGGCGGTCACTGAAGCTTTCTTT.

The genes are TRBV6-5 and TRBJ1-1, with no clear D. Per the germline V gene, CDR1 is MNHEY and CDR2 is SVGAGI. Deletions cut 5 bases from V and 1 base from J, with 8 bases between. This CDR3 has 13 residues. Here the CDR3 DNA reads TGTGCCAGCAGTAGGAGGTGGAACACTGAAGCTTTCTTT. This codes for CASSRRWNTEAFF.

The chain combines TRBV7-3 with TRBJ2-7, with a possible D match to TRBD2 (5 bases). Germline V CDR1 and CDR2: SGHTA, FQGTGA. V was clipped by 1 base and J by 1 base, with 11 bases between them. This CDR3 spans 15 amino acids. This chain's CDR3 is CASSLSTGSSYEQYF. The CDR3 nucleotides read TGTGCCAGCAGCTTAAGTACGGGGAGTTCCTACGAGCAGTACTTC.

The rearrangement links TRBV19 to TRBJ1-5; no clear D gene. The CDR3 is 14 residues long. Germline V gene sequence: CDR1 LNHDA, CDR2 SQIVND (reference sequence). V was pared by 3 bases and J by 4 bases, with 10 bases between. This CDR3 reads CASSIDLINQPQHF. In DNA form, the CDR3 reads TGTGCCAGTAGTATCGACCTCATAAATCAGCCCCAGCATTTT. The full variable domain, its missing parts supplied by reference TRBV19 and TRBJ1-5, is DGGITQSPKYLFRKEGQNVTLSCEQNLNHDAMYWYRQDPGQGLRLIYYSQIVNDFQKGDIAEGYSVSREKKESFPLTVTSAQKNPTAFYLCASSIDLINQPQHFGDGTRLSIL.